This T cell receptor (beta chain) was identified in a study of T cells in Graves' hyperthyroidism and ophthalmopathy. There were TCR beta CDR3 regions amplified from RNA transcripts. TCR CDR3 underwent first-round RT-PCR with the HTBI primer set. Each CDR3 protein gets one entry after TCRdb re-called the multiplex PCR reads with MiXCR. The table records fewer than 550,000 distinct CDR3 sequences, about 15% of them present only once. The sample holds many counts of this clonotype. The sequence was collected from a woman younger than 35 with Graves' hyperthyroidism. Material for sequencing was blood.

The CDR3 DNA follows: TGTGCCAGCAGCCAAGGGGCTAGCGGGGTCTCACAAGAGACCCAGTACTTC. It specifies CASSQGASGVSQETQYF. The genes are TRBV3-1 and TRBJ2-5; 9 bases align to TRBD2. Germline loops: CDR1 LGHDT, CDR2 YNNKEL (reference sequence). V trimming: 1 base; J trimming: 2 bases; junction bases outside the gene matches: 8. This CDR3 has 17 residues.